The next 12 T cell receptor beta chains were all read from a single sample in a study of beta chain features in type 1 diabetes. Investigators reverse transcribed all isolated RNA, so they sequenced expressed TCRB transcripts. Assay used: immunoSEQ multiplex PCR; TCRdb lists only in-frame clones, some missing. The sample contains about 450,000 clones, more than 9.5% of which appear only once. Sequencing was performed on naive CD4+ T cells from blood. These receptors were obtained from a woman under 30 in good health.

DNA for the CDR3: TGTGCCACATCGGCCATGGACAGGGTGGGCAATCAGCCCCAGCATTTT. Translation: CATSAMDRVGNQPQHF. The chain uses TRBV10-3 and TRBJ1-5; 8 positions match TRBD1. Germline CDR1 ENHRY, CDR2 SYGVKD. V gave up 10 bases and J gave up 2 bases; unmatched junction bases: 13. CDR3 length equals 16 residues.

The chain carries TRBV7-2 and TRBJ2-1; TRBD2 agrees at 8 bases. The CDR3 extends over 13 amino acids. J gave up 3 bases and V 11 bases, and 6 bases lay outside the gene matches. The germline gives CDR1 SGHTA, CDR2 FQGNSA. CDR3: CASREDSYNEQFF. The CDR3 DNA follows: TGTGCCTCGCGGGAGGACAGCTACAATGAGCAGTTCTTC.

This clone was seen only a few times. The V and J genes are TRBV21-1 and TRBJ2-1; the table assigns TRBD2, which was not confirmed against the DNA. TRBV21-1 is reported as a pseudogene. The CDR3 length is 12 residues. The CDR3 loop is CASLSPLNEQFF. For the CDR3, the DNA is TGTGCCAGCCTTTCCCCTCTCAATGAGCAGTTCTTC.

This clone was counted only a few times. CDR3 sequence: CASSQLAPVGTQYF. The CDR3 DNA sequence: TGCGCCAGCAGCCAACTAGCGCCAGTTGGGACCCAGTACTTC. The J gene is TRBJ2-5, the V gene TRBV4-1, with D perhaps TRBD2 (6 bases). The V end lost 2 bases, the J end lost 7 bases, and 14 bases lay between the germline ends. The CDR3 sequence is 14 residues long. Germline lookup yields CDR1 MGHRA and CDR2 YSYEKL.

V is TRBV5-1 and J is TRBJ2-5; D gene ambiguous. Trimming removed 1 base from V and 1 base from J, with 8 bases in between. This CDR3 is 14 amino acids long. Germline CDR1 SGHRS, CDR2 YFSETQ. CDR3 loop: CASSLKNGQETQYF. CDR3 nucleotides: TGCGCCAGCAGCTTGAAGAACGGCCAAGAGACCCAGTACTTC.

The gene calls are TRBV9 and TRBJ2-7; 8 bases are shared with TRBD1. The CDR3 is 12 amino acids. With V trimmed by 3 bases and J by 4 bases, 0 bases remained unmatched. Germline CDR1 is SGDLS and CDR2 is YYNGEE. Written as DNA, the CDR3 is TGTGCCAGCAGCGACAGGGGGTACGAGCAGTACTTC. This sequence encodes CASSDRGYEQYF.

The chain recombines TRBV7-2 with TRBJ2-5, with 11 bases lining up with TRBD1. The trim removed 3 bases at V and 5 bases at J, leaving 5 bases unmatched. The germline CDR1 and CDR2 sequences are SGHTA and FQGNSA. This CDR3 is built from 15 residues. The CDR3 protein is CASSLADRGRETQYF. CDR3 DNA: TGTGCCAGCAGCTTGGCGGACAGGGGGCGGGAGACCCAGTACTTC.

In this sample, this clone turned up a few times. The CDR3: CASSQTDRVNTEAFF. CDR3 nucleotide sequence: TGTGCCAGCAGCCAAACAGACAGGGTGAACACTGAAGCTTTCTTT. This chain connects TRBV5-4 to TRBJ1-1, with 7 bases that match TRBD1. The CDR3 sequence is 15 residues long. Germline CDR1 SGHNT, CDR2 YYREEE (reference sequence). V lost 4 bases, J lost 0 bases, and 6 bases stayed unmatched.

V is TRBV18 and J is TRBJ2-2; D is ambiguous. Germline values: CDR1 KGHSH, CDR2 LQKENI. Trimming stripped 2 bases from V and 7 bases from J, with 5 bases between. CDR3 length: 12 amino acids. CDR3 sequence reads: CASSPVGGELFF. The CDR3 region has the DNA TGTGCCAGCTCACCAGTGGGCGGGGAGCTGTTTTTT.

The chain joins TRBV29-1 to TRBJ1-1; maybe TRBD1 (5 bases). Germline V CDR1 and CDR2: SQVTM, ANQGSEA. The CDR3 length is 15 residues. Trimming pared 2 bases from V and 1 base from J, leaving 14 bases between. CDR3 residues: CSVEPPGRPNTEAFF. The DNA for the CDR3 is TGCAGCGTTGAACCCCCGGGACGTCCGAACACTGAAGCTTTCTTT.

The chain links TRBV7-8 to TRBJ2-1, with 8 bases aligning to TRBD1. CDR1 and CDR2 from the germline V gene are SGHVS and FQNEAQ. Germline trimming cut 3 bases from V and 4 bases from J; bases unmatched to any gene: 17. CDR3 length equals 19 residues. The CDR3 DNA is TGTGCCAGCAGCTTGGCCGGACAGGGAAGACAAGCCGGGTACAATGAGCAGTTCTTC. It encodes CASSLAGQGRQAGYNEQFF.

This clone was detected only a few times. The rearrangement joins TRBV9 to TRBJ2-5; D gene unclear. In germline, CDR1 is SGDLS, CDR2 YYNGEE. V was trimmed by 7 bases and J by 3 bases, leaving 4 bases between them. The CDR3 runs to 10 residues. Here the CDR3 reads CASRKETQYF. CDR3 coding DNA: TGTGCCAGCCGAAAAGAGACCCAGTACTTC.